Here is one T cell receptor (beta chain) with its context. The sample originates from a study of T cell repertoires in cytomegalovirus infection. At the level of the study: Shared public TCR beta signatures pointed to both CMV infection and a matching HLA type.

V lost 3 bases to trimming and J lost 10 bases, with 11 bases between them. The CDR3 is 12 residues long. Germline V gene lookup returns CDR1 SGDLS and CDR2 YYNGEE. MiXCR, applied by TCRdb to the reads, yields one record per CDR3 protein. The sample records roughly 100,000 distinct CDR3 sequences, approximately 15% being singletons. This TCR came from a human donor in good health (CMV status not recorded). Some clones in this sample may be carry-over from other donors' samples. Material for sequencing was PBMCs. V is TRBV9 and J is TRBJ2-1, with D possibly matching TRBD1 (5 bases). The CDR3 protein is CASSEQGFEQFF. Written as DNA, the CDR3 is TGTGCCAGCAGCGAGCAGGGATTCGAGCAGTTCTTC.